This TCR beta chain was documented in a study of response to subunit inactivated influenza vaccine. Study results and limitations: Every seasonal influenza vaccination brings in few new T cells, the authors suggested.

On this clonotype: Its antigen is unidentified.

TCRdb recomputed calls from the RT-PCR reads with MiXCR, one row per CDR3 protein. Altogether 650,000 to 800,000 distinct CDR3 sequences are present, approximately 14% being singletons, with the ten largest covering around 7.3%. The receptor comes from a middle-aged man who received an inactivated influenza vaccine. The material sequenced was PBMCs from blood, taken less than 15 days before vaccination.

CDR3 sequence reads: CASSFRQGRNQPQHF. In DNA form, the CDR3 reads TGTGCCAGCAGTTTTCGACAGGGGCGGAATCAGCCCCAGCATTTT. This chain connects TRBV6-5 to TRBJ1-5; 8 bases match TRBD1. CDR3 length equals 15 residues. The germline V gene has CDR1 MNHEY and CDR2 SVGAGI. V shed 4 bases, J shed 4 bases, and the junction held 6 bases outside the gene matches.